The TCR beta chain under discussion was sequenced for a study of blood T cell repertoires in COVID-19 (TCRdb year 2020). Describing the broader study: Collaborator samples came from the United States, Italy and Spain and covered acute and convalescent phases of COVID-19. HLA class I and class II types, where available, came from metadata supplied by the sample provider rather than from assay-based typing. The sample metadata nearly always contained a de-identified subject ID, COVID-19 status, age in years and sex. The repertoires were released in a freely available public database intended as a resource for research on the immune response to SARS-CoV-2. The dataset comprised deeply sampled blood TCRbeta repertoires from subjects exposed to, actively infected with, or recovered from COVID-19. The samples were drawn from the first 160 participants of the ongoing ImmuneRACE study and from 1,254 subjects provided by 6 global collaborators. The material from the prospective study consisted of cDNA or gDNA derived from T cells, B-cell-depleted T cells, or PBMCs. The investigation overall reported the following: The quantity of clinical and demographic metadata differed by source and by participant and was supplied without curation.

TCRbeta CDR3 regions were amplified from genomic DNA by means of the immunoSEQ Assay, a bias-controlled multiplex PCR. Processing in the source paper ran as follows. The number of nucleated cells in each sample was estimated from the amplification of reference gene primers within the assay. To quantify the absolute abundance of each unique TCRbeta CDR3 rearrangement, sequence reads were collapsed and filtered. For each sample, productive Simpson clonality was calculated as the square root of Simpson's diversity index across productive rearrangements. Imported from immuneACCESS, the table was reduced by TCRdb to in-frame sequences with V and J called. These copies leave out some clones; in studies compared against another copy, an unresolved V gene accounts for under half, and the cause of the remainder is not known. The V and J calls and clone size come from that table; D and trimming were worked out from the DNA. In all, the sample holds 90,000 to 110,000 clones, and 85% of those were seen once. The ten largest clones add up to about 3.9% of the sample.

Of note for this clone: Its antigen specificity is not known. No per-base quality is available; no much larger clone lies one base away.

Whole blood was collected in K2EDTA tubes by collaborating institutions according to the institutions' own protocols. Collaborator samples were shipped for TCRbeta analysis as frozen whole blood, isolated PBMCs, or DNA extracted from either sample type. The sequencing sample was made of peripheral blood. The receptor's source is a man aged 45-65 years with acute or convalescent COVID-19.

The DNA sequence is given as TGTGCCAGCAGTTTAGCGGCCGCGTACCAAGAGACCCAGTACTTC. The resulting protein is CASSLAAAYQETQYF. This chain is built from TRBV28 and TRBJ2-5; no D gene is confidently identified. The CDR3, cysteine through phenylalanine, is 15 amino acids long. The read is trimmed to its CDR3 DNA, 45 bases read in frame from base 1. Trimming removed 2 bases from V and 0 bases from J, leaving 10 bases between the germline ends. The germline V gene yields MDHEN for CDR1 and SYDVKM for CDR2.